This T cell receptor (beta chain) was captured in a study of a mutant IDH1 vaccine in newly diagnosed glioma. About the research overall: Initiation of the vaccine course occurred 4-6 weeks after radiotherapy alone, or alongside temozolomide cycles.

Concerning this clone: As yet, its antigen is unknown.

Time point of the sample: week 47, end of study. All doses held 300 ug of mutant IDH1 20-mer peptide, with topical imiquimod. Trimming took 5 bases from V and 2 from J, leaving 21 bases between them. Per the germline V gene, CDR1 is SEHNR and CDR2 is FQNEAQ (reference sequence). The CDR3 has 17 residues. Repertoires were generated with immunoSEQ multiplex PCR, while TCRdb's copy carries only in-frame clones and drops some. The sample lists fewer than 40,000 clones, about 93% occurring once. This specimen was PBMCs, taken from a glioma patient whose treatment included an IDH1 peptide vaccine. This TCR came from a woman aged 40 to 49 with glioma. V usage is TRBV7-9 and J usage is TRBJ1-1; D gene unclear. CDR3 sequence: CASSLIPAPVLNTEAFF. CDR3 sequence (DNA): TGTGCCAGCAGCCTAATACCCGCACCGGTACTAAACACTGAAGCTTTCTTT.